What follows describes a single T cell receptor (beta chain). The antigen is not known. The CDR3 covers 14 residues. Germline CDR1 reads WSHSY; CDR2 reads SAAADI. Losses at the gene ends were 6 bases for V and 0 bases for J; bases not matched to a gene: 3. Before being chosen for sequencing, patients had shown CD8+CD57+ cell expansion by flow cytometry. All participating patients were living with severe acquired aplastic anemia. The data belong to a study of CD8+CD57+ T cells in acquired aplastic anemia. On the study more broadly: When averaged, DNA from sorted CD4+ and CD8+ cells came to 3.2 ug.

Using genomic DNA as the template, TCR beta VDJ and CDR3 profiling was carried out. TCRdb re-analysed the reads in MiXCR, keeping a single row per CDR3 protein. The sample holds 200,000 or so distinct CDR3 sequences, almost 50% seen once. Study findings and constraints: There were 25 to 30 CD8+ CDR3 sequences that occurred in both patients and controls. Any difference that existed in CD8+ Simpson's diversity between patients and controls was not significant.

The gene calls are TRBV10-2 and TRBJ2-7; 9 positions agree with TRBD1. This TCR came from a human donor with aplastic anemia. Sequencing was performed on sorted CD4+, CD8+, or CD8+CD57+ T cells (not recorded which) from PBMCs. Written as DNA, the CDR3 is TGCGCCAGCAGCGGGACAGGGCCCTCCTACGAGCAGTACTTC. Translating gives CASSGTGPSYEQYF.